Below are 6 T cell receptor beta chains sequenced from a single sample in a study of radiotherapy plus CTLA-4 blockade in lung cancer. Only in-frame clones appear in the TCRdb table, and some are missing; sequencing was by immunoSEQ multiplex PCR. The data show roughly 50,000 clones, just under 85% seen once. The sample in question was peripheral blood, obtained from a patient treated with radiotherapy plus ipilimumab. All receptors come from a human donor with non-small cell lung cancer whose response to radiotherapy plus ipilimumab could not be evaluated.

The chain has TRBV18 and TRBJ1-1; 10 nucleotides agree with TRBD1. Germline V gene data show CDR1 as KGHSH and CDR2 as LQKENI. V gave up 1 base and J gave up 4 bases; unmatched junction bases: 0. CDR3 length: 14 amino acids. The CDR3 spells CASSPRDRGTEAFF. CDR3 in DNA: TGTGCCAGCTCACCACGGGACAGGGGCACTGAAGCTTTCTTT.

The chain joins TRBV7-2 to TRBJ1-5, with no clear D. From germline, CDR1 is SGHTA and CDR2 FQGNSA. The CDR3 loop spans 15 amino acids. V lost 2 bases to trimming and J lost 4 bases, with 12 bases between them. The CDR3 region is CASSLRGQANQPQHF. The CDR3 DNA sequence: TGTGCCAGCAGCTTAAGAGGGCAGGCGAATCAGCCCCAGCATTTT.

On this clone: A read error may account for a junction end that differs from germline. V usage is TRBV29-1 and J usage is TRBJ2-7; D ambiguous. Germline values: CDR1 SQVTM, CDR2 ANQGSEA. This CDR3 region has 11 residues. The CDR3 coding sequence is TGCAGCGTGGAAGTAACCTACGAGCAGTACTTC. Amino acid sequence: CSVEVTYEQYF.

The chain is built from TRBV19 and TRBJ2-1; weak D call: TRBD2 (5 bases). CDR3 length: 14 residues. Germline V gene sequence: CDR1 LNHDA, CDR2 SQIVND (reference sequence). V was trimmed by 1 base and J by 2 bases, leaving 6 bases between them. The CDR3 nucleotides are TGTGCCAGTAGTATAGCGGGAACCTACAATGAGCAGTTCTTC. Translation: CASSIAGTYNEQFF.

The chain carries TRBV28 and TRBJ2-5; maybe TRBD2 (6 bases). This CDR3 has 15 residues. The V and J ends lost 2 bases and 5 bases respectively, with 15 bases between them. Germline assignment: CDR1 MDHEN and CDR2 SYDVKM. CDR3 sequence reads: CASSLVGSREETQYF. CDR3 bases: TGTGCCAGCAGTTTAGTCGGGAGTAGGGAGGAGACCCAGTACTTC. Full variable domain (rest looked up from reference TRBV28 and TRBJ2-5): DVKVTQSSRYLVKRTGEKVFLECVQDMDHENMFWYRQDPGLGLRLIYFSYDVKMKEKGDIPEGYSVSREKKERFSLILESASTNQTSMYLCASSLVGSREETQYFGPGTRLLVL.

The chain has TRBV2 and TRBJ1-5, with a weak D call TRBD1 (6 bases). Germline lookup yields CDR1 SNHLY and CDR2 FYNNEI. This CDR3 is 14 amino acids long. V was trimmed by 7 bases and J by 4 bases, leaving 14 bases between them. CDR3 bases: TGTGCCAGCAATACAGGGCAGGGTAATCAGCCCCAGCATTTT. This gives the protein CASNTGQGNQPQHF.